This TCR beta chain originates from a study of Ad26.COV2.S vaccination and SARS-CoV-2 variants. About the research overall: Intramuscular Ad26.COV2.S doses were given once or twice, 56 days apart.

Per germline, CDR1 MNHEY and CDR2 SVGEGT. Trimming took off 2 bases at V and 4 bases at J, with 8 bases between the two ends. The CDR3 extends over 13 amino acids. Profiling relied on immunoSEQ multiplex PCR, and the TCRdb table lists in-frame clones only, not all of them. Altogether hundreds of thousands of clones are present, roughly nine tenths being singletons, with the ten largest covering about 1.5%. Stated treatment: roughly 20 received Ad26.COV2.S at low or high dose, single or two shots; roughly five received placebo; per-sample allocation not given. At day 63 after the first vaccine or placebo injection, samples were drawn. General study findings and limits: Measurement of non-spike TCR breadth gave similar results in vaccine and placebo recipients.

This clone was seen once. Its cognate antigen is unknown. This specimen was peripheral blood, taken in a trial of Ad26.COV2.S vaccine versus placebo. The TCR comes from a person between 18 and 65 years old who received the Ad26.COV2.S COVID-19 vaccine or a placebo. The V gene is TRBV6-2 or TRBV6-3, the J gene TRBJ1-2; maybe TRBD1 (5 bases). In DNA form, the CDR3 reads TGTGCCAGCAGTTACCGGGACGGCTATGGCTACACCTTC. Translated, it gives CASSYRDGYGYTF.